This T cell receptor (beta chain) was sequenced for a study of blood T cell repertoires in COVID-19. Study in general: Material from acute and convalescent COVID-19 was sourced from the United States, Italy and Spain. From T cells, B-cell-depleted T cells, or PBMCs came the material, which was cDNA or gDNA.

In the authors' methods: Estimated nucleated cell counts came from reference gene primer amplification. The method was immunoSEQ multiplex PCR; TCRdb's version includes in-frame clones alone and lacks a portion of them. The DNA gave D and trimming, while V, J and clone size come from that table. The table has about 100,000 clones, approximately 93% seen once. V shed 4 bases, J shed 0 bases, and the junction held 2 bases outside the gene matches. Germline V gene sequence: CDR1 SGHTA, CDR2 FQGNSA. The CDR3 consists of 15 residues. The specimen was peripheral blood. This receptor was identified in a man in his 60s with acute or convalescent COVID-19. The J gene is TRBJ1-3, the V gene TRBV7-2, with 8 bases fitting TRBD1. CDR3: CASSYGQGSGNTIYF. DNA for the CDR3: TGTGCCAGCAGCTACGGACAGGGCTCTGGAAACACCATATATTTT.